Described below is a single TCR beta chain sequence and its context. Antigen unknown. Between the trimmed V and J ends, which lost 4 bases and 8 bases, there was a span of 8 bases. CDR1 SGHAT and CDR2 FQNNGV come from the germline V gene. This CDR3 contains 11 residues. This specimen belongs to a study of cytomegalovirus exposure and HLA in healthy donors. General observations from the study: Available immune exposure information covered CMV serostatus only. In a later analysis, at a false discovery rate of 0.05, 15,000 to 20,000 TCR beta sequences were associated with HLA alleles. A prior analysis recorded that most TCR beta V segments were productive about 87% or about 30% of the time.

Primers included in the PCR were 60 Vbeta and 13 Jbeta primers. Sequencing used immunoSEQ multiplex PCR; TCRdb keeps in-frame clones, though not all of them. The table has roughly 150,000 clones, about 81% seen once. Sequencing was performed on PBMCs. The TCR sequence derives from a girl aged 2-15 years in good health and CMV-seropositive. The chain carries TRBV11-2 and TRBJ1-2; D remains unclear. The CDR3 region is CASSWEGGYTF. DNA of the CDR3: TGTGCCAGCAGCTGGGAGGGAGGCTACACCTTC.